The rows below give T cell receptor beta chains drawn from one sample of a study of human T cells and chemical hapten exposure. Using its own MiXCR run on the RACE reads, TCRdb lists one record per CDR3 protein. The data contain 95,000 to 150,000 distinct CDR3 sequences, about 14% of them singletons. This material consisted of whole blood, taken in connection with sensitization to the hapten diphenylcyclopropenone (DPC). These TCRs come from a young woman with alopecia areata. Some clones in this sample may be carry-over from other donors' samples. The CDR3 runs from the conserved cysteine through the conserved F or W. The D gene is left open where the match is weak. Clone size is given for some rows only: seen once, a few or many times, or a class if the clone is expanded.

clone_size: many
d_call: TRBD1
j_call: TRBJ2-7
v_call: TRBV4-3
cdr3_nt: TGCGCCAGCAGCTTTGGGACAGGGAGCTCCTACGAGCAGTACTTC
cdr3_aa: CASSFGTGSSYEQYF

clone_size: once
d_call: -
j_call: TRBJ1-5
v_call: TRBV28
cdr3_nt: TGTGCCAGCAGTCCCCCGGGTTTCGGTCAGCCCCAGCATTTT
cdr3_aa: CASSPPGFGQPQHF

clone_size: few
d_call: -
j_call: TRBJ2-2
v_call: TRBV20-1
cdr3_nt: TGCAGTGCTAGGTTGGCTCCGGGTATCGGCACCGGGGAGCTGTTTTTT
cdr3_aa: CSARLAPGIGTGELFF

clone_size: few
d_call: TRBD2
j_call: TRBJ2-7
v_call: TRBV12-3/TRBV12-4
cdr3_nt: TGTGCCAGCAGTTCTAGTAGCGGGGGGAGGTACGAGCAGTACTTC
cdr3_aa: CASSSSSGGRYEQYF

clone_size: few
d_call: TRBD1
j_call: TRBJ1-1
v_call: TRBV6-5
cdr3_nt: TGTGCCAGCAGTTACCCAGGGGGGTTAACTGAAGCTTTCTTT
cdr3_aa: CASSYPGGLTEAFF

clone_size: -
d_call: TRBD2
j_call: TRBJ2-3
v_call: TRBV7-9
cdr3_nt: TGTGCCAGCAACCTGGGATGGACTAGCGGAATGAGCACAGATACGCAGTATTTT
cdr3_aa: CASNLGWTSGMSTDTQYF

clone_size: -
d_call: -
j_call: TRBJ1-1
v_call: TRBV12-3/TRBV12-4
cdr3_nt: TGTGCCAGCAGTTTATCCCTCCGACTTTCCGACACTGAAGCTTTCTTT
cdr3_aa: CASSLSLRLSDTEAFF

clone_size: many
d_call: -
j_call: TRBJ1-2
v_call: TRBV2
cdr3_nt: TGTGCCAGCAGCCTCCGGGCCGGAGGCGGCTACACCTTC
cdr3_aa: CASSLRAGGGYTF

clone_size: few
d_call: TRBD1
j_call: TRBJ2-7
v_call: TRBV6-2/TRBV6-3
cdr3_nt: TGTGCCAGCAGTTATTACGCCTCGGGACAGAAGAGGCTTGAGCAGTACTTC
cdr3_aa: CASSYYASGQKRLEQYF

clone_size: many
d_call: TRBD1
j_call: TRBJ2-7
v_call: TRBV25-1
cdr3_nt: TGTGCCAGCAGTAAGGACAGGGGGCGTGAGCAGTACTTC
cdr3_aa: CASSKDRGREQYF

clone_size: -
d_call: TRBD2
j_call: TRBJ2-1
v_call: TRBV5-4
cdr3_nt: TGTGCCAGCAGCGTAGGACTAGGGGCCTACAATGAGCAGTTCTTC
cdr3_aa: CASSVGLGAYNEQFF

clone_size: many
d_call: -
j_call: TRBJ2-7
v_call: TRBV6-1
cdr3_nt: TGTGCCAGCAGCCCACAGGGTTCCTGGATCTACGAGCAGTACTTC
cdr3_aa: CASSPQGSWIYEQYF

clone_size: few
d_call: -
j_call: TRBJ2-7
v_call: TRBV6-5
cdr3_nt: TGTGCCAGCAGTTTCAATAGGGGATACGAGCAGTACTTC
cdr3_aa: CASSFNRGYEQYF

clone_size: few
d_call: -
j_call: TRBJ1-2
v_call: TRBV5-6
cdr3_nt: TGTGCCAGCAGGGGTGTGGGCTATGGCTACACCTTC
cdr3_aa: CASRGVGYGYTF

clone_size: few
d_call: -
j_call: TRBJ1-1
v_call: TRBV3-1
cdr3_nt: TGTGCCAGCAGCCAAGATCTTAGGTGTCGGACGCTCTTGCGGGCTTTCTTT
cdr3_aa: CASSQDLRCRTLLRAFF

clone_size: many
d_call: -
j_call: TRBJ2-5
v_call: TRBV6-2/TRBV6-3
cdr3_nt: TGTGCCAGCAGTTACAGCGAAAGAAAGACCCAGTACTTC
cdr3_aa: CASSYSERKTQYF

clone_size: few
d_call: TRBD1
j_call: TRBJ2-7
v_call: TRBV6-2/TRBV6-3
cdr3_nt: TGTGCCAGCAGACAGGGGTTTGAGCAGTACTTC
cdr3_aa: CASRQGFEQYF

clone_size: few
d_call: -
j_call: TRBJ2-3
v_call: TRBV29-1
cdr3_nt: TGCAGCGCCAAAACCACAGATACGCAGTATTTT
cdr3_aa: CSAKTTDTQYF

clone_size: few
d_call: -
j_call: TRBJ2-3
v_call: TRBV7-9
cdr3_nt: TGTGCCAGCATCCGGGACACAAACACAGATACGCAGTATTTT
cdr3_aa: CASIRDTNTDTQYF

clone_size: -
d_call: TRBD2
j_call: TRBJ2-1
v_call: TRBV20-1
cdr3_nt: TGCAGTGCTACCGTCTCTAGCGGGGCCTACAATGAGCAGTTCTTC
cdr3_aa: CSATVSSGAYNEQFF

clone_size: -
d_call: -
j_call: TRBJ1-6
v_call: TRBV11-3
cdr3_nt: TGTGCCAGCAGCTCCAACCCCGGGTCACCCCTCCACTTT
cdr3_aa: CASSSNPGSPLHF

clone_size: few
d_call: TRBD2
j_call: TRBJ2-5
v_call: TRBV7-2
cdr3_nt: TGTGCCAGCAGCTTAGACGGAATCGTGACTAGCGGGGGGTACCAAGAGACCCAGTACTTC
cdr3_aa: CASSLDGIVTSGGYQETQYF

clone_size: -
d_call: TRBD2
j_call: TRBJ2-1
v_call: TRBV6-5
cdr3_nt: TGTGCCAGCAGTTTCGGGACTAGCGGGGGGGTCCCGGGGTCCTACAATGAGCAGTTCTTC
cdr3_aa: CASSFGTSGGVPGSYNEQFF

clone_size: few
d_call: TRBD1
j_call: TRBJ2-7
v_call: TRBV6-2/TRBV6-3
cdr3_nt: TGTGCCAGCGACAGGGGACAAGGCTACGAGCAGTACTTC
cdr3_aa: CASDRGQGYEQYF

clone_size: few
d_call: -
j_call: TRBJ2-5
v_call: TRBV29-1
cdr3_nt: TGCAGCGCGTGTCCAGGGAATCAAGAGACCCAGTACTTC
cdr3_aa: CSACPGNQETQYF

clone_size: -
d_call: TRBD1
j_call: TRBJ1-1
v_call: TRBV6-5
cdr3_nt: TGTGCCAGCAGTTACTTGACAGGGGGCAACACTGAAGCTTTCTTT
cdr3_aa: CASSYLTGGNTEAFF